The present entry profiles one T cell receptor beta chain with its context. The protocol was immunoSEQ multiplex PCR, while the TCRdb copy is restricted to in-frame clones and leaves out a portion. There are around 83,000 clones in the sample; roughly nine tenths occur only once, and approximately 5.6% lies in the top ten. This entry belongs to a study of T cell responses to AZD1222 COVID-19 vaccine. The material was peripheral blood, obtained on day 0 of AZD1222 vaccination. The clonotype originates from an adult in good health.

The CDR3 region has the DNA TGTGCCAGCAGTTGGACAGGGAGGGCGGAAAAACTGTTTTTT. Encoded protein: CASSWTGRAEKLFF. The chain recombines TRBV6-5 with TRBJ1-4, with 8 positions matching TRBD1. The CDR3 is 14 residues long. The trim removed 4 bases at V and 8 bases at J, leaving 6 bases unmatched. Germline CDR1 MNHEY, CDR2 SVGAGI.